Each of the 17 T cell receptor beta chains below was sequenced from the same sample in a study of cytomegalovirus exposure and HLA in healthy donors. A multiplex PCR was run with 60 Vbeta primers and 13 Jbeta primers. Clones were read by immunoSEQ multiplex PCR, and TCRdb kept only the in-frame ones, dropping some. Of about 130,000 clones in the sample, around 83% were seen once. Sequencing was carried out using PBMCs. The receptors come from a girl aged 2 to 9 in good health and CMV-seronegative.

The CDR3 nucleotides read TGTGCCAGCAGCCAAGATAAGGGGCCCTATACGCAGTATTTT. Translated: CASSQDKGPYTQYF. This chain joins TRBV4-2 and TRBJ2-3; the D gene is possibly TRBD1 (5 bases). CDR3 length: 14 amino acids. Trimming left V 0 bases short and J 7 bases short, with 11 bases between. Per germline, CDR1 LGHNA and CDR2 YNFKEQ.

This chain links TRBV4-1 with TRBJ2-3; TRBD2 agrees at 13 bases. Germline loops: CDR1 MGHRA, CDR2 YSYEKL. This CDR3 has 18 residues. V lost 5 bases to trimming and J lost 5 bases; unmatched junction nucleotides: 13. This chain's CDR3 is CASSARATSGGRRDTQYF. In DNA, the CDR3 is TGCGCCAGCAGCGCCCGAGCGACTAGCGGGGGGCGGAGAGATACGCAGTATTTT.

The chain recombines TRBV28 with TRBJ1-1; TRBD1 agrees at 8 bases. Per the germline V gene, CDR1 is MDHEN and CDR2 is SYDVKM. Losses at the gene ends were 11 bases for V and 7 bases for J; bases not matched to a gene: 15. CDR3 size: 14 residues. The chain's CDR3 is CALGPRQGRIEAFF. Here the CDR3 DNA reads TGTGCCCTCGGGCCTAGACAGGGGCGGATTGAAGCTTTCTTT.

J is TRBJ1-1 and V is TRBV11-2; 9 nucleotides match TRBD1. This CDR3 contains 19 residues. Trimming cost V 2 bases and J 1 base; bases outside gene matches: 14. Germline CDR1 is SGHAT and CDR2 is FQNNGV. CDR3 coding DNA: TGTGCCAGCAGCTTAAGTTTGGGTATGGTGGGACAGGGGAACACTGAAGCTTTCTTT. As protein: CASSLSLGMVGQGNTEAFF.

This rearrangement joins TRBV11-2 to TRBJ1-6; a possible D gene is TRBD1 (5 bases). Trimming took off 3 bases at V and 8 bases at J, with 17 bases between the two ends. Germline lookup yields CDR1 SGHAT and CDR2 FQNNGV. The CDR3 spans 16 residues. CDR3 in DNA: TGTGCCAGCAGCTTCGGACACTCGCTCAATTATTCACCCCTCCACTTT. Translating gives CASSFGHSLNYSPLHF. Looking up the rest from reference TRBV11-2 and TRBJ1-6 gives the full variable domain: EAGVAQSPRYKIIEKRQSVAFWCNPISGHATLYWYQQILGQGPKLLIQFQNNGVVDDSQLPKDRFSAERLKGVDSTLKIQPAKLEDSAVYLCASSFGHSLNYSPLHFGNGTRLTVT.

The V gene is TRBV30, the J gene TRBJ1-4, with 7 bases matching TRBD1. The V gene end was trimmed by 1 base and the J gene end by 8 bases; junction bases not matched to a gene: 7. CDR1 GTSNPN and CDR2 SVGIG come from the germline V gene (reference sequence). The CDR3 extends over 14 amino acids. The CDR3 sequence: CAWSGQGRGEKLFF. Written as DNA, the CDR3 is TGTGCCTGGAGTGGACAGGGACGAGGGGAAAAACTGTTTTTT. The whole variable domain, filled in from reference TRBV30 and TRBJ1-4, reads SQTIHQWPATLVQPVGSPLSLECTVEGTSNPNLYWYRQAAGRGLQLLFYSVGIGQISSEVPQNLSASRPQDRQFILSSKKLLLSDSGFYLCAWSGQGRGEKLFFGSGTQLSVL.

On this clone: This same CDR3 is encoded by further DNA sequences in the sample. Here the CDR3 reads CASSYGASQETQYF. Here the CDR3 DNA reads TGTGCCAGCAGTTACGGTGCCAGCCAAGAGACCCAGTACTTC. The chain carries TRBV6-6 and TRBJ2-5; D gene ambiguous. Trimming left V 2 bases short and J 1 base short, with 8 bases between. The CDR3 totals 14 residues. Germline CDR1 and CDR2: MNHNY and SVGAGI (reference sequence).

The rearrangement links TRBV28 to TRBJ1-1; D gene unclear. V lost 2 bases and J lost 4, with 11 bases in between. Germline CDR1 MDHEN, CDR2 SYDVKM. This CDR3 comprises 14 residues. This CDR3 reads CASSLRVIGTEAFF. The CDR3 DNA follows: TGTGCCAGCAGTTTACGGGTTATCGGCACTGAAGCTTTCTTT. Combining the CDR3 with reference TRBV28 and TRBJ1-1 gives the whole variable domain DVKVTQSSRYLVKRTGEKVFLECVQDMDHENMFWYRQDPGLGLRLIYFSYDVKMKEKGDIPEGYSVSREKKERFSLILESASTNQTSMYLCASSLRVIGTEAFFGQGTRLTVV.

The chain combines TRBV4-1 with TRBJ1-2; D remains unclear. Germline-derived CDR1 and CDR2 are MGHRA and YSYEKL. The V gene lost 0 bases and the J gene lost 8 bases, with 4 bases spanning the gap. The CDR3 has 11 amino acids. The CDR3 loop is CASSQELGYTF. The CDR3 bases are TGCGCCAGCAGCCAAGAACTGGGCTACACCTTC.

The chain uses TRBV18 and TRBJ2-7; 7 nucleotides line up with TRBD2. There are 16 residues in the CDR3. The ends lost 5 bases at V and 0 bases at J; junction bases unmatched: 10. Germline values: CDR1 KGHSH, CDR2 LQKENI. The CDR3 coding sequence is TGTGCCAGCTCAGGGAGGCTAGCGGAGAGCTCCTACGAGCAGTACTTC. Protein sequence: CASSGRLAESSYEQYF. Filled out from reference TRBV18 and TRBJ2-7, the complete variable domain reads NAGVMQNPRHLVRRRGQEARLRCSPMKGHSHVYWYRQLPEEGLKFMVYLQKENIIDESGMPKERFSAEFPKEGPSILRIQQVVRGDSAAYFCASSGRLAESSYEQYFGPGTRLTVT.

This CDR3 reads CASSPPLGGGAADTQYF. The DNA for the CDR3 is TGTGCCAGCTCACCCCCCCTGGGCGGGGGGGCCGCAGATACGCAGTATTTT. This chain connects TRBV18 to TRBJ2-3; 9 positions agree with TRBD2. The CDR3 has 17 residues. V lost 3 bases and J lost 4; bases outside the gene matches: 11. Germline V gene lookup returns CDR1 KGHSH and CDR2 LQKENI. Full variable domain (remainder filled in from reference TRBV18 and TRBJ2-3): NAGVMQNPRHLVRRRGQEARLRCSPMKGHSHVYWYRQLPEEGLKFMVYLQKENIIDESGMPKERFSAEFPKEGPSILRIQQVVRGDSAAYFCASSPPLGGGAADTQYFGPGTRLTVL.

V is TRBV6-5 and J is TRBJ2-1; tentative D call: TRBD2 (5 bases). There are 12 residues in the CDR3. Deletions cut 5 bases from V and 9 bases from J, with 11 bases between. In germline, CDR1 is MNHEY, CDR2 SVGAGI. The CDR3 region has the DNA TGTGCCAGCAGTGGAGGTTCGTCTGAGCAGTTCTTC. Amino acids: CASSGGSSEQFF.

The V call is TRBV20-1, the J call TRBJ1-5; D is undetermined. Germline CDR1 reads DFQATT; CDR2 reads SNEGSKA (reference sequence). The CDR3 is 11 residues long. V was trimmed by 3 bases and J by 11 bases, leaving 11 bases between them. This CDR3 reads CSASKDFTQHF. CDR3 nucleotides: TGCAGTGCTAGTAAGGACTTCACCCAGCATTTT.

The chain has TRBV6-6 and TRBJ2-1, with 12 bases aligning to TRBD2. Germline assignment: CDR1 MNHNY and CDR2 SVGAGI (reference sequence). The CDR3 has 13 residues. The V gene end was trimmed by 0 bases and the J gene end by 16 bases; junction bases not matched to a gene: 4. CDR3 sequence (DNA): TGTGCCAGCAGTTACTCTACTAGCGGGAGGTCTTTCTTC. Translation gives CASSYSTSGRSFF.

In its sample, this clone was seen once. The rearrangement links TRBV5-6 to TRBJ1-1; possible D gene TRBD1, 5 bases. From germline, CDR1 is SGHDT and CDR2 YYEEEE. V was cut by 4 bases and J by 7 bases, with 14 bases left in between. This CDR3 contains 13 residues. The CDR3 region is CASSTEIRVEAFF. CDR3 nucleotide sequence: TGTGCCAGCAGCACCGAAATCAGGGTTGAAGCTTTCTTT.

The chain uses TRBV5-1 and TRBJ2-6; D perhaps matches TRBD1 (5 bases). V dropped 2 bases and J dropped 2 bases, with 8 bases sitting between them. This CDR3 has 15 residues. Germline V gene sequence: CDR1 SGHRS, CDR2 YFSETQ. This chain's CDR3 is CASSLGVAGANVLTF. Here the CDR3 DNA reads TGCGCCAGCAGCTTAGGGGTTGCTGGGGCCAACGTCCTGACTTTC. Full variable domain (missing parts from reference TRBV5-1 and TRBJ2-6): KAGVTQTPRYLIKTRGQQVTLSCSPISGHRSVSWYQQTPGQGLQFLFEYFSETQRNKGNFPGRFSGRQFSNSRSEMNVSTLELGDSALYLCASSLGVAGANVLTFGAGSRLTVL.

This chain joins TRBV30 and TRBJ1-1; 7 bases match TRBD1. This CDR3 has 13 amino acids. The germline CDR1 and CDR2 sequences are GTSNPN and SVGIG (reference sequence). The V gene end was trimmed by 5 bases and the J gene end by 6 bases; junction bases not matched to a gene: 9. The CDR3 is CAWSQITGAEAFF. The CDR3 DNA reads as TGTGCCTGGTCTCAGATAACAGGGGCTGAAGCTTTCTTT.